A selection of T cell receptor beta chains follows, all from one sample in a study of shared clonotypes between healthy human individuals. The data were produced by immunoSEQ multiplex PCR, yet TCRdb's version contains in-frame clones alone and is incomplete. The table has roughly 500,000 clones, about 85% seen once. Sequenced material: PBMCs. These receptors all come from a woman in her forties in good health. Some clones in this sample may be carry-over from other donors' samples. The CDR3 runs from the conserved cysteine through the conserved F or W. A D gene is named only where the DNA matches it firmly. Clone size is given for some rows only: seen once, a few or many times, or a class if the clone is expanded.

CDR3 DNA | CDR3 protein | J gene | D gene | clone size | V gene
TGTGCCAGCCGAGGACTAGCGACCGGGGAGCTGTTTTTT | CASRGLATGELFF | TRBJ2-2 | TRBD2 | - | TRBV7-9
TGTGCCAGCAGTTTAGATCCGGGGCATGTGGCCTACGAGCAGTACTTC | CASSLDPGHVAYEQYF | TRBJ2-7 | - | - | TRBV28
TGTGCCAGCAGTTTCCGAGCGGGGTCGAACACCGGGGAGCTGTTTTTT | CASSFRAGSNTGELFF | TRBJ2-2 | TRBD2 | once | TRBV28
TGTGCCACCAGCAGTCTAGTGTCTTGGTTCTTC | CATSSLVSWFF | TRBJ2-1 | - | - | TRBV15
TGTGCCAGCAGCTTCGGGACAGCTCAAGAGACCCAGTACTTC | CASSFGTAQETQYF | TRBJ2-5 | TRBD1 | - | TRBV7-9
TGTGCCAGTAGTAGGACAGCTCAGCCCCAGCATTTT | CASSRTAQPQHF | TRBJ1-5 | - | once | TRBV19
TGTGCCAGCAGCGGGGGGACAGGCTCCTACAATGAGCAGTTCTTC | CASSGGTGSYNEQFF | TRBJ2-1 | TRBD1 | once | TRBV9
TGTGCCAGCAAGGGGGGGACTTTC | CASKGGTF | TRBJ2-6 | - | - | TRBV6-6
TGTGCCAGCAACCGAGGCACTGAAGCTTTCTTT | CASNRGTEAFF | TRBJ1-1 | - | - | TRBV19
TGTGCCAGCAGCTTAGCCGCGGGGATCCAAGAGACCCAGTACTTC | CASSLAAGIQETQYF | TRBJ2-5 | - | - | TRBV7-6
TGTGCCAGCAGTCCCCCGACAGACCTCGAGCAGTACTTC | CASSPPTDLEQYF | TRBJ2-7 | - | - | TRBV28
TGCGCCAGCAGCCCGCGGACTGGGAGAGATACGCAGTATTTT | CASSPRTGRDTQYF | TRBJ2-3 | - | once | TRBV5-1
TGTGCCAGCAGTTTGACTAGCGGGGGCCCCACAGATACGCAGTATTTT | CASSLTSGGPTDTQYF | TRBJ2-3 | TRBD2 | - | TRBV6-4
TGCAGCGCCCAAGGGACTAGCGATTACAATGAGCAGTTCTTC | CSAQGTSDYNEQFF | TRBJ2-1 | TRBD2 | - | TRBV29-1
TGTGCCAGCAGTCTGACAGTTTCGTGGACAGGGATTCAGGGCTACACCTTC | CASSLTVSWTGIQGYTF | TRBJ1-2 | TRBD1 | - | TRBV27
TGCGCCAGCAGCCAAGGACAAGCGCTCAGAGATACGCAGTATTTT | CASSQGQALRDTQYF | TRBJ2-3 | - | - | TRBV4-3
TGTGCCAGCAGCAGTGACTCCTACAATGAGCAGTTCTTC | CASSSDSYNEQFF | TRBJ2-1 | - | once | TRBV5-4
TGTGCCAGCAGCCCGACAGGGGATAGGGAGACCCAGTACTTC | CASSPTGDRETQYF | TRBJ2-5 | TRBD1 | - | TRBV7-2
TGTGCCAGCAGCTCGAGAATAGGAGAGACCCAGTACTTC | CASSSRIGETQYF | TRBJ2-5 | - | - | TRBV7-8
TGTGCCAGCAGCTTGGCCAAGAATAGGATAGAGGGGGAGCTGTTTTTT | CASSLAKNRIEGELFF | TRBJ2-2 | - | - | TRBV5-6
TGTGCCAGCTCAATGATAGGACAGGGGGTTTTGTACGAGCAGTACTTC | CASSMIGQGVLYEQYF | TRBJ2-7 | TRBD1 | - | TRBV18
TGTGCCAGCTCGCGAGATACGGGACAGGGTAACTATGGCTACACCTTC | CASSRDTGQGNYGYTF | TRBJ1-2 | TRBD1 | - | TRBV18
TGTGCCAGCAGCCAATCTTTTGGAACAAATAGCAATCAGCCCCAGCATTTT | CASSQSFGTNSNQPQHF | TRBJ1-5 | - | - | TRBV16
TGTGCCTGGGGGGGCCCATGGCAGGACAGAATACCAGGCTACACCTTC | CAWGGPWQDRIPGYTF | TRBJ1-2 | - | - | TRBV30
TGTGCCTGGAATCCTCAGGGTCACACTGAAGCTTTCTTT | CAWNPQGHTEAFF | TRBJ1-1 | - | - | TRBV30
TGTGCCAGCTCCCCCTTCTTCGAGCAGTACTTC | CASSPFFEQYF | TRBJ2-7 | - | - | TRBV2
TGTGCCAGCAGTTTTAGGGCAGGGTACCGCGAGCAGTACTTC | CASSFRAGYREQYF | TRBJ2-7 | - | - | TRBV28
TGTGCCTGGACTAGCGGGGTTACCTACGAGCAGTACTTC | CAWTSGVTYEQYF | TRBJ2-7 | TRBD2 | - | TRBV30
TGTGCCAGCAGTTACGGAACAGGGAACCTATACGAGCAGTACTTC | CASSYGTGNLYEQYF | TRBJ2-7 | - | many | TRBV6-5
TGTGCCAGCTCACCAATAGCGGGGGGGTCCTCCTACGAGCAGTACTTC | CASSPIAGGSSYEQYF | TRBJ2-7 | TRBD2 | - | TRBV18
TGTGCCAGCAGAGACGGGGGGAGATACACCGGGGAGCTGTTTTTT | CASRDGGRYTGELFF | TRBJ2-2 | TRBD2 | - | TRBV28
TGCGCCAGCAGGTCCGGCCGGGACAACCAATACGAGCAGTACTTC | CASRSGRDNQYEQYF | TRBJ2-7 | - | - | TRBV5-1
TGTGCCAGCAGCTTATACCAGGTGAACACTGAAGCTTTCTTT | CASSLYQVNTEAFF | TRBJ1-1 | - | - | TRBV7-2
TGTGCCAGCAGCTTAAAGACGGGGCAGGGAGAAGGGGGACCAGGTTTT | CASSLKTGQGEGGPGF | TRBJ2-3 | - | - | TRBV7-8
TGCAGCGTTGTGGTTGGGAGGGCCTGGGGTCAAGAGACCCAGTACTTC | CSVVVGRAWGQETQYF | TRBJ2-5 | TRBD2 | few | TRBV29-1
TGTGCCAGCAGCCCATCCCAGGGCAATGAGCAGTTCTTC | CASSPSQGNEQFF | TRBJ2-1 | - | few | TRBV7-8
TGCGCCAGCAGCTTCAACAGGGTTGATTCACCCCTCCACTTT | CASSFNRVDSPLHF | TRBJ1-6 | - | - | TRBV5-1
TGTGCCAGCAGTTTAGGGGTAGCGGGACCTTCCTACGAGCAGTACTTC | CASSLGVAGPSYEQYF | TRBJ2-7 | TRBD2 | many | TRBV28
TGTGCCTCGGCAGGAGGAGGGGGGACTGAAGCTTTCTTT | CASAGGGGTEAFF | TRBJ1-1 | - | - | TRBV30
TGTGCCAGCAGCTTAGGTCACACCGGGGAGCTGTTTTTT | CASSLGHTGELFF | TRBJ2-2 | - | - | TRBV11-2
TGTGCCAGCAGCCTCCTGACTAGCGTCTATGATACGCAGTATTTT | CASSLLTSVYDTQYF | TRBJ2-3 | TRBD2 | many | TRBV7-9
TGCAGTGTACTTCGGGGGCTGGGAGCTTTCTTT | CSVLRGLGAFF | TRBJ1-1 | - | - | TRBV20-1
TGCGCCAGCAGCTTGGGGCAGGCCTCCTACGAGCAGTACTTC | CASSLGQASYEQYF | TRBJ2-7 | - | - | TRBV5-1
TGCGCCAGCAGCTTGAGGGCTACAGACAATGAGCAGTTCTTC | CASSLRATDNEQFF | TRBJ2-1 | - | - | TRBV5-1
TGTGCCAGTAGTACCTTTAGGGGTCAAGAGACCCAGTACTTC | CASSTFRGQETQYF | TRBJ2-5 | - | - | TRBV19
TGTGCCAGCAGTTTAGGGACAGGGTGGACCTACGAGCAGTACTTC | CASSLGTGWTYEQYF | TRBJ2-7 | TRBD1 | - | TRBV27
TGTGCCAGCAGCTTCACTAGCCGGAGTACGGATGAGCAGTTCTTC | CASSFTSRSTDEQFF | TRBJ2-1 | - | - | TRBV13
TGTGCCAGCGGTGGAAGGGGATACAATGAGCAGTTCTTC | CASGGRGYNEQFF | TRBJ2-1 | - | - | TRBV13
TGTGCCAGCTACCTAGCGGGGGGACTAGCCAAAAACATTCAGTACTTC | CASYLAGGLAKNIQYF | TRBJ2-4 | TRBD2 | - | TRBV27
TGTGCCAGCAGCTTAGCCACCGGGACTAGCGGGAGTGCTTACGAGCAGTACTTC | CASSLATGTSGSAYEQYF | TRBJ2-7 | TRBD2 | - | TRBV11-3
TGTGCCAGCAGTGGGGGACTAGCGGGAGTCAATGAGCAGTTCTTC | CASSGGLAGVNEQFF | TRBJ2-1 | TRBD2 | - | TRBV2
TGTGCCAGCAGCCAAGATATTCGGGAGGGCCACAATGAGCAGTTCTTC | CASSQDIREGHNEQFF | TRBJ2-1 | TRBD2 | - | TRBV4-2
TGTGCCACCAGCAGAGATCGGGGAGGTACGCAGTATTTT | CATSRDRGGTQYF | TRBJ2-3 | - | - | TRBV15
TGTGCCAGCAGCCTTGGACCCGGGGAGCTGTTTTTT | CASSLGPGELFF | TRBJ2-2 | - | - | TRBV5-4
TGTGCCTGGAGTCTCTACAGGGAGACCCAGTACTTC | CAWSLYRETQYF | TRBJ2-5 | - | few | TRBV30
TGTGCCAGCAGGCCAGTAAAGGAGGGGTTTTTT | CASRPVKEGFF | TRBJ2-2 | - | - | TRBV19
TGTGCCAGCAGCTTGACTAGCGGGAGGGCCGGCGAGCAGTACTTC | CASSLTSGRAGEQYF | TRBJ2-7 | TRBD2 | - | TRBV5-8
TGTGCCAGCAGTTCCCCCCGGGGAGGTAACTATGGCTACACCTTC | CASSSPRGGNYGYTF | TRBJ1-2 | - | - | TRBV28
TGTGCCAGCAGTGACGGATTAGGACAGATTGAAAAACTGTTTTTT | CASSDGLGQIEKLFF | TRBJ1-4 | - | - | TRBV25-1